The 18 T cell receptor beta chains below come from one sample, sequenced in a study of blood T cell repertoires in COVID-19. Assay: immunoSEQ multiplex PCR; the TCRdb copy retains only in-frame clones and omits some. The data contain 55,000 to 80,000 clones, approximately 82% of them singletons. The specimen was peripheral blood. These receptors originate from a man aged 45-65 years with active COVID-19.

The V call is TRBV27, the J call TRBJ2-3, with TRBD1 matching 7 bases. The CDR3 loop spans 14 amino acids. Germline V gene data show CDR1 as MNHEY and CDR2 as SMNVEV (reference sequence). V shed 5 bases and J 2 bases; nucleotides not matched to a gene: 4. CDR3 nucleotides: TGTGCCAGCAGTGGGGACAGCATCACAGATACGCAGTATTTT. Amino acid sequence: CASSGDSITDTQYF.

This chain uses TRBV5-1 with TRBJ2-7; 7 bases agree with TRBD1. Trimming took 4 bases from V and 1 from J; bases not matched to a gene: 5. The CDR3 extends over 14 amino acids. Per the germline V gene, CDR1 is SGHRS and CDR2 is YFSETQ. CDR3 sequence (DNA): TGCGCCAGCAGCGGGTCAGGGGGTTCCTACGAGCAGTACTTC. It yields the protein CASSGSGGSYEQYF. The variable domain in full, with the rest retrieved from reference TRBV5-1 and TRBJ2-7, is KAGVTQTPRYLIKTRGQQVTLSCSPISGHRSVSWYQQTPGQGLQFLFEYFSETQRNKGNFPGRFSGRQFSNSRSEMNVSTLELGDSALYLCASSGSGGSYEQYFGPGTRLTVT.

The chain recombines TRBV4-2 with TRBJ2-1; D perhaps matches TRBD2 (6 bases). This CDR3 region has 15 residues. Germline-derived CDR1 and CDR2 are LGHNA and YNFKEQ. V shed 4 bases and J shed 0 bases, with 10 bases lying between them. The CDR3: CASSPGTDSYNEQFF. The CDR3 nucleotides are TGTGCCAGCAGCCCCGGGACTGACTCCTACAATGAGCAGTTCTTC.

This chain connects TRBV4-2 to TRBJ2-1, with 10 bases lining up with TRBD2. Germline loops: CDR1 LGHNA, CDR2 YNFKEQ. V lost 4 bases and J lost 7; bases outside the gene matches: 10. The CDR3 length is 16 residues. The CDR3 region is CASSPYSGGRGNEQFF. The DNA of the CDR3 is TGTGCCAGCAGCCCGTATAGCGGGGGGCGCGGGAATGAGCAGTTCTTC.

CDR3 sequence reads: CSASPPSGIQETQYF. CDR3 bases: TGCAGTGCTAGTCCGCCTAGCGGGATCCAAGAGACCCAGTACTTC. The genes are TRBV20-1 and TRBJ2-5, with 9 bases identical to TRBD2. The ends lost 3 bases at V and 1 base at J; junction bases unmatched: 6. The germline V gene encodes CDR1 DFQATT and CDR2 SNEGSKA (reference sequence). This CDR3 is built from 15 residues.

V and J are TRBV7-9 and TRBJ1-2; possible D gene TRBD1, 5 bases. The ends were cut back, 5 bases at V and 4 bases at J, with 17 bases in the middle. This CDR3 has 15 amino acids. CDR1 and CDR2 (germline): SEHNR, FQNEAQ (reference sequence). DNA of the CDR3: TGTGCCAGCAGCGCGGGGCCAGCCGACGGCTATGGCTACACCTTC. Its protein product is CASSAGPADGYGYTF. Drawing the rest from reference TRBV7-9 and TRBJ1-2, the complete variable domain is DTGVSQNPRHKITKRGQNVTFRCDPISEHNRLYWYRQTLGQGPEFLTYFQNEAQLEKSRLLSDRFSAERPKGSFSTLEIQRTEQGDSAMYLCASSAGPADGYGYTFGSGTRLTVV.

V usage is TRBV19 and J usage is TRBJ1-1; 10 bases agree with TRBD1. CDR3 length equals 15 residues. The germline CDR1 and CDR2 sequences are LNHDA and SQIVND (reference sequence). The ends lost 4 bases at V and 5 bases at J; junction bases unmatched: 7. The CDR3 protein is CASSRDRGAWTEAFF. For the CDR3, the DNA is TGTGCCAGTAGTAGGGACAGGGGAGCGTGGACTGAAGCTTTCTTT.

CDR3 nucleotides: TGTGCCAGCAGTTTGGGCAGGGGCGCGCAGTACTTC. Translating it yields CASSLGRGAQYF. The rearrangement uses TRBV27 and TRBJ2-7; maybe TRBD1 (6 bases). The V end lost 3 bases, the J end lost 9 bases, and 12 bases lay between the germline ends. This CDR3 contains 12 residues. Looked up from germline, CDR1 is MNHEY and CDR2 is SMNVEV (reference sequence).

This rearrangement joins TRBV7-2 to TRBJ2-1; TRBD2 matches 11 bases. Per germline, CDR1 SGHTA and CDR2 FQGNSA. The CDR3 has 15 residues. The ends lost 6 bases at V and 4 bases at J; junction bases unmatched: 5. Written as DNA, the CDR3 is TGTGCCAGCAGTATGACTAGCGGGGAGTACAATGAGCAGTTCTTC. Amino acids: CASSMTSGEYNEQFF.

The chain couples TRBV20-1 to TRBJ2-1; 9 nucleotides line up with TRBD2. V lost 3 bases, J lost 2 bases, and 11 bases stayed unmatched. This CDR3 has 17 residues. Germline V gene data show CDR1 as DFQATT and CDR2 as SNEGSKA (reference sequence). The CDR3 reads CSASVPAGGTTYNEQFF. The CDR3 DNA follows: TGCAGTGCTAGTGTGCCAGCGGGGGGCACCACCTACAATGAGCAGTTCTTC.

The J gene is TRBJ2-5, the V gene TRBV5-1, with 11 bases aligning to TRBD2. The CDR3 consists of 15 residues. CDR1 is SGHRS, CDR2 YFSETQ, per germline. The V gene end was trimmed by 4 bases and the J gene end by 2 bases; junction bases not matched to a gene: 4. The CDR3 region is CASSIRLAGQETQYF. The CDR3 nucleotides are TGCGCCAGCAGCATTCGACTAGCGGGGCAAGAGACCCAGTACTTC.

By sample share, this clone is medium-sized. The rearrangement joins TRBV2 to TRBJ1-1, with 8 bases that match TRBD1. CDR1 is SNHLY, CDR2 FYNNEI, per germline. The trim removed 7 bases at V and 0 bases at J, leaving 7 bases unmatched. The CDR3 is made up of 15 amino acids. CDR3 protein: CASIPGQGMNTEAFF. CDR3 DNA: TGTGCCAGCATCCCCGGACAGGGCATGAACACTGAAGCTTTCTTT.

The chain recombines TRBV5-4 with TRBJ2-3; 7 nucleotides line up with TRBD2. J lost 6 bases, V lost 5 bases, and 9 bases had no gene match. The length of the CDR3 is 14 residues. The V gene's germline CDR1 is SGHNT and CDR2 YYREEE (reference sequence). The CDR3 region has the DNA TGTGCCAGCAGGGGGGAGGGCCGTGGGGATACGCAGTATTTT. This codes for CASRGEGRGDTQYF.

The sample holds a few counts of this clone. This specimen includes other DNA sequences encoding the same CDR3. V usage is TRBV7-3 and J usage is TRBJ2-3; 8 nucleotides agree with TRBD2. The length of the CDR3 is 15 residues. Per germline, CDR1 SGHTA and CDR2 FQGTGA. The J segment lost 0 bases and the V segment lost 3 bases, leaving 2 bases of the junction unmatched. CDR3 DNA: TGTGCCAGCAGCTTGCGCGGGGGGAGCACAGATACGCAGTATTTT. It specifies CASSLRGGSTDTQYF.

This clone showed up just once. The V gene is TRBV6-6, the J gene TRBJ2-2; no firm D call. The V gene's germline CDR1 is MNHNY and CDR2 SVGAGI (reference sequence). The CDR3 extends over 16 amino acids. Trimming removed 7 bases at V and 1 base at J, with 16 bases between. The CDR3 spells CASTHARARNTGELFF. CDR3 nucleotide sequence: TGTGCCAGCACCCACGCGCGAGCGAGGAACACCGGGGAGCTGTTTTTT.

This clone was counted a single time. The V call is TRBV13, the J call TRBJ1-4, with 9 nucleotides matching TRBD1. Trimming cost V 3 bases and J 7 bases; bases outside gene matches: 6. This CDR3 has 15 residues. Germline CDR1 reads PRHDT; CDR2 reads FYEKMQ (reference sequence). As DNA, the CDR3 is TGTGCCAGCAGCTTGTACAGGGGGCGGGGTGAAAAACTGTTTTTT. Encoded protein: CASSLYRGRGEKLFF.

The V gene is TRBV18, the J gene TRBJ1-1, with a weak D call TRBD1 (6 bases). Trimming left V 0 bases short and J 0 bases short, with 11 bases between. The CDR3 covers 16 residues. Germline V gene lookup returns CDR1 KGHSH and CDR2 LQKENI. DNA for the CDR3: TGTGCCAGCTCACCACCCAACAGGGACCTGAACACTGAAGCTTTCTTT. Residues: CASSPPNRDLNTEAFF.

Written as DNA, the CDR3 is TGTGCCAGCAGCCTCGGGACAGGGGGCAACAATGAGCAGTTCTTC. Translation: CASSLGTGGNNEQFF. The chain has TRBV11-2 and TRBJ2-1; 12 bases agree with TRBD1. After removal of 5 bases from V and 5 bases from J, the junction contained 4 bases not matched to a gene. Per the germline V gene, CDR1 is SGHAT and CDR2 is FQNNGV. This CDR3 spans 15 amino acids.